The 4 T cell receptor beta chains below were found in one sample sequenced in a study of monozygotic twins with inflammatory bowel disease. For each CDR3 protein, TCRdb gives one entry from its re-call of the 5' RACE reads, without DNA. The table for this sample gives about 330,000 distinct CDR3 sequences. The sample was blood. These receptors all come from a human donor with ulcerative colitis or Crohn's disease, or a healthy co-twin of an affected twin (not recorded which).

The V and J genes are TRBV12-3 or TRBV12-4 and TRBJ1-5; TCRdb outputs TRBD1, but without DNA this stays unchecked. CDR3 length: 17 amino acids. The CDR3 loop is CASSSGDRVYSNQPQHF.

V is TRBV6-1 and J is TRBJ1-1. CDR1 is MNHNS and CDR2 is SASEGT in the germline V gene. The CDR3 is 16 residues long. The CDR3 loop is CASTHPQGPSNTEAFF.

V and J are TRBV20-1 and TRBJ2-3. The CDR3 length is 15 residues. Germline-derived CDR1 and CDR2 are DFQATT and SNEGSKA (reference sequence). CDR3 sequence reads: CSARVSGGSTDTQYF.

This chain connects TRBV5-1 to TRBJ2-3; TCRdb selects TRBD2, and the lack of DNA leaves this call unchecked. This CDR3 region has 16 residues. Germline CDR1 and CDR2: SGHRS and YFSETQ. The chain's CDR3 is CASSSYSGPSTDTQYF. Variable domain in full (rest from reference TRBV5-1 and TRBJ2-3): KAGVTQTPRYLIKTRGQQVTLSCSPISGHRSVSWYQQTPGQGLQFLFEYFSETQRNKGNFPGRFSGRQFSNSRSEMNVSTLELGDSALYLCASSSYSGPSTDTQYFGPGTRLTVL.